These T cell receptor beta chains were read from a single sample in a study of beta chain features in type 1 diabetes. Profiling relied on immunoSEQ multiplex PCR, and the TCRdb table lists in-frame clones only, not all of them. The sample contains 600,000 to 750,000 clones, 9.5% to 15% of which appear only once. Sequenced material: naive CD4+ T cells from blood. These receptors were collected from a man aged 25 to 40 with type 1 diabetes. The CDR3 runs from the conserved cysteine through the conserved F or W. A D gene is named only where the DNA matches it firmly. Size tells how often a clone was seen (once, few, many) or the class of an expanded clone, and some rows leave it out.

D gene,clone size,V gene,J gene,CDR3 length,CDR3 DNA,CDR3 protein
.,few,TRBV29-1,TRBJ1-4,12,TGCAGCGTTGAAGACAAACTGAGGGGACTGTTTTTT,CSVEDKLRGLFF
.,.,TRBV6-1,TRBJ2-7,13,TGTGCTACCCAGGGTTTGAGCTCCTACGAGCAGTACTTC,CATQGLSSYEQYF
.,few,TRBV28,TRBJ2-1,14,TGTGCCAGCAACTCCATGGCCCTCTACAATGAGCAGTTCTTC,CASNSMALYNEQFF
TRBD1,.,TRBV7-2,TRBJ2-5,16,TGTGCCAGCAGCTTCGTCGAGGGGGCAAAATGGGAGACCCAGTACTTC,CASSFVEGAKWETQYF
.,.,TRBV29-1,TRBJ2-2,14,TGCAGCGTTGATGATGGGATGAACACCGGGGAGCTGTTTTTT,CSVDDGMNTGELFF
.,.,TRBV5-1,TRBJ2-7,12,TGCGCCAGCAGGGACAGCGACTACGAGCAGTACTTC,CASRDSDYEQYF
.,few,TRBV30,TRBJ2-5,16,TGTGCCTGGAGGAAACAGATATGGGGGGCCGGGGAGACCCAGTACTTC,CAWRKQIWGAGETQYF
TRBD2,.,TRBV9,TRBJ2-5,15,TGTGCCAGCAGTTCCAGCGGGGTAGAACAAGAGACCCAGTACTTC,CASSSSGVEQETQYF
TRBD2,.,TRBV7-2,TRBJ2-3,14,TGTGCCAGCAGCTTAGAAGCGGGGGCACATACGCAGTATTTT,CASSLEAGAHTQYF
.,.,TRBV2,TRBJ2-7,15,TGTGCCAGCAGCCTCAGGGGGGGGAGTCCCTACGAGCAGTACTTC,CASSLRGGSPYEQYF
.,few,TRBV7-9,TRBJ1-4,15,TGTGCCAGCAGCCGTAGACAAACAACTAATGAAAAACTGTTTTTT,CASSRRQTTNEKLFF
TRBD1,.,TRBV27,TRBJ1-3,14,TGTGCCAGCAGTTCGGACAGGGGGCCGGGCACCATATATTTT,CASSSDRGPGTIYF
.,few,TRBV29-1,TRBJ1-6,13,TGCAGCGTTGTGGAAGGCTATAATTCACCCCTCCACTTT,CSVVEGYNSPLHF
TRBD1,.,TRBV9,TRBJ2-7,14,TGTGCCAGCAGCCCTACGACAGGGGTCTACGAGCAGTACTTC,CASSPTTGVYEQYF
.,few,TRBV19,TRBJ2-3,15,TGTGCCACCTCCAAAGAGGCAGGGAGGACAGATACGCAGTATTTT,CATSKEAGRTDTQYF
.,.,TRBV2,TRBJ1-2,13,TGTGCCAGCAGTCTCGGGGATCCTTCTGGCTACACCTTC,CASSLGDPSGYTF
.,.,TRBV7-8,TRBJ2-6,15,TGTGCCAGCAGCTTAAGGGGGTCTGGGGCCAACGTCCTGACTTTC,CASSLRGSGANVLTF
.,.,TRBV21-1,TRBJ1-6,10,TGTGCCAGTGGGACTTCACCCCTCCACTTT,CASGTSPLHF
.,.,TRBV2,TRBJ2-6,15,TGTGCCAGCAGACGACAGCTCTCTGGGGCCAACGTCCTGACTTTC,CASRRQLSGANVLTF
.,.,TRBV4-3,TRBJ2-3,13,TGCGCCAGCAGTCGGGACGGCGCAGATACGCAGTATTTT,CASSRDGADTQYF
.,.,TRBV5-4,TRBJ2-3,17,TGTGCCAGCAGCTTGAGGCTGCATCAGAGGGGCACAGATACGCAGTATTTT,CASSLRLHQRGTDTQYF
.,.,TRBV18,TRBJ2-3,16,TGTGCCAGCTCACCTCCGTCGACAGGAACCACAGATACGCAGTATTTT,CASSPPSTGTTDTQYF
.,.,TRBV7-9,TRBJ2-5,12,TGTGCCAGCAGCTTAGATGAAGAGACCCAGTACTTC,CASSLDEETQYF
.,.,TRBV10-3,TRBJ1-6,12,TGTGCCGTCCGGCTGGTTAATTCACCCCTCCACTTT,CAVRLVNSPLHF
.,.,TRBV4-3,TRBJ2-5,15,TGCGCCAGCAGCCAAGATCGGAGGATGGCGGGAACCCAGTACTTC,CASSQDRRMAGTQYF
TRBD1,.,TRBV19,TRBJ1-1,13,TGTGCCAGCAGTCAGGGGGCGATAACTGAAGCTTTCTTT,CASSQGAITEAFF
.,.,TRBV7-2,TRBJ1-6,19,TGTGCCAGCAGCTTAGCGCGGGACCGCTCTCTGGACAATAATTCACCCCTCCACTTT,CASSLARDRSLDNNSPLHF
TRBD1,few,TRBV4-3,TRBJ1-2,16,TGCGCCAGCAGCCATGGCGGGACAGGCCTTAACTATGGCTACACCTTC,CASSHGGTGLNYGYTF
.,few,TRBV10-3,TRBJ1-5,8,TGTCCCTCCTACGCCCAGCATTTT,CPSYAQHF
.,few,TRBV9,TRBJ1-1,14,TGTGCCAGCAGCGCTTTGTATTCGAACACTGAAGCTTTCTTT,CASSALYSNTEAFF
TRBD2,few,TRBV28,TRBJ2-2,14,TGTGCCAGCGTGACTAGCGGGGGCCCCGGGGAGCTGTTTTTT,CASVTSGGPGELFF
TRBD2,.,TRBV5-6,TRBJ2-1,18,TGTGCCAGCAGCCGAACAGCTAGCGGGGATAGCACCTACAATGAGCAGTTCTTC,CASSRTASGDSTYNEQFF
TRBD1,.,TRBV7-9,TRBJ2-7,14,TGTGCCAGCAGCTGGGGACAGCCATCCTACGAGCAGTACTTC,CASSWGQPSYEQYF
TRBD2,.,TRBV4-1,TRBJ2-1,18,TGCGCCAGCAGCCAGCCCTCAAGGGTACTAGCGGCATACAATGAGCAGTTCTTC,CASSQPSRVLAAYNEQFF
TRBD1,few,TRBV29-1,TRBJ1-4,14,TGCAGCGTTGGGGACAGGGGGACTAATGAAAAACTGTTTTTT,CSVGDRGTNEKLFF